This T cell receptor beta chain was profiled in a study of CD8+ T cells in alopecia areata. Points from the study as a whole: Sharing of TCRs across patients appeared less clear than in mice, possibly for HLA-related reasons. Sequencing of scalp samples also captures resident alphabeta T cells of normal skin.

The sequencing template was cDNA reverse transcribed from extracted RNA. This table comes from immunoSEQ multiplex PCR, and its TCRdb copy is limited to in-frame clones, with some not included. The sample shows a few hundred thousand clones, more than 50% of them seen only once. Both CD4+ and CD8+ T cells were separated by sorting PBMCs. This clone was recorded once. What it binds is not known. CDR3 length: 12 residues. Between the trimmed V and J ends, which lost 6 bases and 3 bases, there was a span of 9 bases. Germline loops: CDR1 MGHDK, CDR2 SYGVNS. The source material was CD8+ T cells sorted from blood. This clonotype originated in a human donor in good health. This sequence joins TRBV25-1 and TRBJ2-7; no reliable D call. As DNA, the CDR3 is TGTGCCAGCAGCGCATCCCACTACGAGCAGTACTTC. It codes for CASSASHYEQYF.